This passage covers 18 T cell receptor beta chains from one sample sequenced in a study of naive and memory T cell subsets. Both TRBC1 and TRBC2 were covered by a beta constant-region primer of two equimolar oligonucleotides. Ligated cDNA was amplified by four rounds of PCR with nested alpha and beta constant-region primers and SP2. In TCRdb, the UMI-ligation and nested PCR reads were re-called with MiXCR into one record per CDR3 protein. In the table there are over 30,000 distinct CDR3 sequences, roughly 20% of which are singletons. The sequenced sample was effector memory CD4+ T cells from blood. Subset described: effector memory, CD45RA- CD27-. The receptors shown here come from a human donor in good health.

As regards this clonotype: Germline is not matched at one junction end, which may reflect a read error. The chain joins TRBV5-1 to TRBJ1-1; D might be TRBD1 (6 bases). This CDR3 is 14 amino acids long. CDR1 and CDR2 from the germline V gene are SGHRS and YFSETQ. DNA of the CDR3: TGCGCCAGCAGCCTGGGACACCCGAACACTGAAACTTTCTTT. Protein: CASSLGHPNTETFF.

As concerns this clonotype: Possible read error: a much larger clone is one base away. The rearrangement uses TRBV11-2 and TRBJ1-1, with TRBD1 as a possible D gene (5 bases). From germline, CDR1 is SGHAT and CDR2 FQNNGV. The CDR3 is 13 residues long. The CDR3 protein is CGSSLDQGTEAFF. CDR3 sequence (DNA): TGTGGCAGCAGCTTAGATCAGGGCACTGAAGCTTTCTTT. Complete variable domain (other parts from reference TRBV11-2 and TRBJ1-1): EAGVAQSPRYKIIEKRQSVAFWCNPISGHATLYWYQQILGQGPKLLIQFQNNGVVDDSQLPKDRFSAERLKGVDSTLKIQPAKLEDSAVYLCGSSLDQGTEAFFGQGTRLTVV.

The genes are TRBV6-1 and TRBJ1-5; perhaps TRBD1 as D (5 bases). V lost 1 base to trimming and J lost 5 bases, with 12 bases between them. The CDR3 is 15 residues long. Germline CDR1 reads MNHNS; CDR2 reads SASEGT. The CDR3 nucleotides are TGTGCCAGCAGTGAAGGGGCAGGGTGGGATCAGCCCCAGCATTTT. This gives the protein CASSEGAGWDQPQHF.

CDR3 sequence (DNA): TGCGCCAGCCGGAAGGGACAGGGTAGTGAGGACTATGGCTACACCTTC. This codes for CASRKGQGSEDYGYTF. The V and J genes are TRBV5-1 and TRBJ1-2; 9 positions match TRBD1. CDR3 length: 16 amino acids. Unmatched junction bases numbered 13, after V lost 7 bases and J lost 3 bases. Looked up from germline, CDR1 is SGHRS and CDR2 is YFSETQ.

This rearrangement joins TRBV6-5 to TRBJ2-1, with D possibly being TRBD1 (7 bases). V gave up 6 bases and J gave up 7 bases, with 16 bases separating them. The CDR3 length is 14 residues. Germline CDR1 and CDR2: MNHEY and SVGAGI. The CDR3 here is CASSGYQGGNEQFF. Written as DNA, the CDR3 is TGTGCCAGCAGCGGGTATCAGGGGGGTAATGAGCAGTTCTTC.

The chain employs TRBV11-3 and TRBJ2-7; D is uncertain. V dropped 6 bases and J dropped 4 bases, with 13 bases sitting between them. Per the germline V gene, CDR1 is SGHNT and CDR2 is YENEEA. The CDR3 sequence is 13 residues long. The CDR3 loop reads CASSQLSGYEQYF. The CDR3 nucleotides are TGTGCCAGCAGTCAACTATCGGGTTACGAGCAGTACTTC.

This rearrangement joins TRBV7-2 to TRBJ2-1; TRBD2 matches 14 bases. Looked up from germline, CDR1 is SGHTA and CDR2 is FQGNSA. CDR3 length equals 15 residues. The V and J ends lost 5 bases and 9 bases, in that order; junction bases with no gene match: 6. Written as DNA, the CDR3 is TGTGCCAGCAGCCAGACTAGCGGGAGGGCGGGTGAGCAGTTCTTC. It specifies CASSQTSGRAGEQFF. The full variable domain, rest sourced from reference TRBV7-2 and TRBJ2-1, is GAGVSQSPSNKVTEKGKDVELRCDPISGHTALYWYRQSLGQGLEFLIYFQGNSAPDKSGLPSDRFSAERTGGSVSTLTIQRTQQEDSAVYLCASSQTSGRAGEQFFGPGTRLTVL.

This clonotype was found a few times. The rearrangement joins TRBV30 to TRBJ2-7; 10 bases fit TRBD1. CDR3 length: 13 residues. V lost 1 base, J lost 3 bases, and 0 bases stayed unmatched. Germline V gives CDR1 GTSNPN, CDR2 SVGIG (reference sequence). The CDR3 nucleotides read TGTGCCTGGAGTGGGGACAGGGGCTACGAGCAGTACTTC. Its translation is CAWSGDRGYEQYF.

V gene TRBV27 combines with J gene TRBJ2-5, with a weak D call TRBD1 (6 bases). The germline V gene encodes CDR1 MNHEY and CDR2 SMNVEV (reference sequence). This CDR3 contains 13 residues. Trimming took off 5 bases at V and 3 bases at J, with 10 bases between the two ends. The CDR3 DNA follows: TGTGCCAGCAGTACAAGGACAGAAGAGACCCAGTACTTC. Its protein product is CASSTRTEETQYF.

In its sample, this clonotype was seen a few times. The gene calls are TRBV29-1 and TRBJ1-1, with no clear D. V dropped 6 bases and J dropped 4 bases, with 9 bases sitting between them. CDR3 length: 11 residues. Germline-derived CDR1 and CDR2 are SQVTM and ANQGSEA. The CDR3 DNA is TGCAGCGTGGCCACGGGCACTGAAGCTTTCTTT. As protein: CSVATGTEAFF.

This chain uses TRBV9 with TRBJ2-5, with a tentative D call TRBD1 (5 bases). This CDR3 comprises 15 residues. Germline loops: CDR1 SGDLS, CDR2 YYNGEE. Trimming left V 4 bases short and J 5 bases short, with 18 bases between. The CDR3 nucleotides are TGTGCCAGCAGCCCCCGGCAGGGTTTGGTGGAGACCCAGTACTTC. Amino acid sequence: CASSPRQGLVETQYF.

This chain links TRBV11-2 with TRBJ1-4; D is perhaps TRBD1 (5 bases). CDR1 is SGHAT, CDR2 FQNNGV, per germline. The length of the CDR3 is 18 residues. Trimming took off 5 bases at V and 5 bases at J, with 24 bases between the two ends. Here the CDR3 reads CASSPGTSRPGENEKLFF. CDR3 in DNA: TGTGCCAGCAGCCCCGGGACTTCGAGACCTGGAGAGAATGAAAAACTGTTTTTT.

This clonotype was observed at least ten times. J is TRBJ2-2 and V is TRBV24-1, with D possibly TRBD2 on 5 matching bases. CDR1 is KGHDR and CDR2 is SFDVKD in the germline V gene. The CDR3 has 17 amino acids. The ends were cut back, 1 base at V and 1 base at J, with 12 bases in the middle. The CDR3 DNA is TGTGCCACCAGTGATTTCGGGCCGGGGAAGAACACCGGGGAGCTGTTTTTT. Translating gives CATSDFGPGKNTGELFF.

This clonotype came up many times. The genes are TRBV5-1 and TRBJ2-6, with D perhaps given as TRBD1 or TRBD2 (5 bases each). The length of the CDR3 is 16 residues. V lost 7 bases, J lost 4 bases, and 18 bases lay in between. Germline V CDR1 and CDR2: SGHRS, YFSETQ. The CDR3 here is CASRGGGGTGANVLTF. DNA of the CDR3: TGCGCCAGCCGCGGTGGTGGGGGTACCGGGGCCAACGTCCTGACTTTC.

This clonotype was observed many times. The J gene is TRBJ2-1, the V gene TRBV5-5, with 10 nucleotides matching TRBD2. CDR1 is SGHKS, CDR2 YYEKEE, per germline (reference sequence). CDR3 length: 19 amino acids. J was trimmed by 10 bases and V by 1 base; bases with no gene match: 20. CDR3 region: CASSLLNIFRTSGYGEQFF. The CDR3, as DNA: TGTGCCAGCAGCTTGCTCAATATTTTTCGGACTAGCGGATATGGGGAGCAGTTCTTC.

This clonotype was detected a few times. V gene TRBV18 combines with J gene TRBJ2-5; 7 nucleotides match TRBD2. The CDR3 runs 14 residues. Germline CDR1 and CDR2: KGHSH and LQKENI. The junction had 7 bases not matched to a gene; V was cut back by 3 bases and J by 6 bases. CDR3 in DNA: TGTGCCAGCTCACCGCGGGAGACGAAGAAGACCCAGTACTTC. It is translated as CASSPRETKKTQYF.

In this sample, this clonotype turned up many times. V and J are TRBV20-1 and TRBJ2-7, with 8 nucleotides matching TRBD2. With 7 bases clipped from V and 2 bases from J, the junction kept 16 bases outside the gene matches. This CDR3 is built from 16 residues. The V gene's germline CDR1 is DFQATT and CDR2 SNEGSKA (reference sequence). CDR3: CSVISTSARIPYEQYF. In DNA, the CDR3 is TGCAGTGTCATCTCGACTAGCGCACGTATTCCCTACGAGCAGTACTTC.

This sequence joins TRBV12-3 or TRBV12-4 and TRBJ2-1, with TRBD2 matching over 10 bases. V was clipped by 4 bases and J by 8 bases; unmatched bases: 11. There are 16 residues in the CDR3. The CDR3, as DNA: TGTGCCAGCAGTTCCAATAGCGGGAGGTCTCTCTATGAGCAGTTCTTC. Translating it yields CASSSNSGRSLYEQFF.